This TCR beta chain was identified during a study of blood T cell repertoires in COVID-19. The V and J ends lost 4 bases and 10 bases respectively, with 21 bases between them. CDR3 length: 15 amino acids. Germline V gene lookup returns CDR1 SGHRS and CDR2 YFSETQ. Profiled with immunoSEQ multiplex PCR; TCRdb holds only in-frame clones, not every one. The table shows 450,000 to 500,000 clones, with over 75% occurring only once. Source material: peripheral blood. This TCR came from a human donor in a cohort sampled during active COVID-19. The chain couples TRBV5-1 to TRBJ2-1; no definite D call. CDR3 DNA: TGCGCCAGCAGCAATGGCTATCAACGGGTCCACGAGCAGTTCTTC. The encoded protein is CASSNGYQRVHEQFF. The full variable domain, with the rest looked up from reference TRBV5-1 and TRBJ2-1, is KAGVTQTPRYLIKTRGQQVTLSCSPISGHRSVSWYQQTPGQGLQFLFEYFSETQRNKGNFPGRFSGRQFSNSRSEMNVSTLELGDSALYLCASSNGYQRVHEQFFGPGTRLTVL.